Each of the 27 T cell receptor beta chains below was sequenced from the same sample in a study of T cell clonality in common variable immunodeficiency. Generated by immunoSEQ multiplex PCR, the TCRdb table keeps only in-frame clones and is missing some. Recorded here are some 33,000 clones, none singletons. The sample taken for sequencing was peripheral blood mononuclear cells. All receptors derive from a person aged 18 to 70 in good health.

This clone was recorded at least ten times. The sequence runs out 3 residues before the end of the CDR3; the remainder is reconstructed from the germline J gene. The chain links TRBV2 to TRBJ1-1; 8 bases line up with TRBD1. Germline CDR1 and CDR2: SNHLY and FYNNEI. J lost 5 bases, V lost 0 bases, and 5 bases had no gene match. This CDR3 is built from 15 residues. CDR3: CASSEAAGGVTEAFF. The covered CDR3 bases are TGTGCCAGCAGTGAAGCGGCAGGGGGCGTGACTGAA.

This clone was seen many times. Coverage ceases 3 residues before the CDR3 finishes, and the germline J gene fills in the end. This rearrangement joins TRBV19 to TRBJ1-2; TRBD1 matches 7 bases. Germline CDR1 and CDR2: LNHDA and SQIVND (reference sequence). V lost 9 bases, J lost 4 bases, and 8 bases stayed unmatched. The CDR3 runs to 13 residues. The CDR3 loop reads CASGDRDSYGYTF. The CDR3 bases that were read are TGTGCCAGCGGCGACAGGGACAGCTATGGC.

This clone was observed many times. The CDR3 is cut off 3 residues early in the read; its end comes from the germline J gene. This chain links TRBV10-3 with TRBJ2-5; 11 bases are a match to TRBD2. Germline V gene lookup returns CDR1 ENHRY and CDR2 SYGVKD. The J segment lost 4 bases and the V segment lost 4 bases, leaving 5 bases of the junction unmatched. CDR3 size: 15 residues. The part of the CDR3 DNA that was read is TGTGCCATCAGTGTAGCGGGGGGGGAGAGAGAGACC. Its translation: CAISVAGGERET. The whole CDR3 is CAISVAGGERETQYF.

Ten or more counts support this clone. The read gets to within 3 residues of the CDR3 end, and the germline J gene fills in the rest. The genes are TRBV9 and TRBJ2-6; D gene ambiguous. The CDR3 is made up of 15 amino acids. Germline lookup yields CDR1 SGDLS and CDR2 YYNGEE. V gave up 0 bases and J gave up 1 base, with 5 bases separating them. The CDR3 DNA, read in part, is TGTGCCAGCAGCGTAGCTTCTTCTGGGGCCAACGTC. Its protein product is CASSVASSGANV. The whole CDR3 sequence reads CASSVASSGANVLTF.

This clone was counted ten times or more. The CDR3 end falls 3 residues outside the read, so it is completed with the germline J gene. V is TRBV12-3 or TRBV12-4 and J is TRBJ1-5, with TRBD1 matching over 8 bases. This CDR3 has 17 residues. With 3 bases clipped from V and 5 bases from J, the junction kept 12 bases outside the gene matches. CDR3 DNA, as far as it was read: TGTGCCAGCAGTTTTTGGACAGGGTTCGAATCGGATCAGCCC. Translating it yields CASSFWTGFESDQP. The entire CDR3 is CASSFWTGFESDQPQHF.

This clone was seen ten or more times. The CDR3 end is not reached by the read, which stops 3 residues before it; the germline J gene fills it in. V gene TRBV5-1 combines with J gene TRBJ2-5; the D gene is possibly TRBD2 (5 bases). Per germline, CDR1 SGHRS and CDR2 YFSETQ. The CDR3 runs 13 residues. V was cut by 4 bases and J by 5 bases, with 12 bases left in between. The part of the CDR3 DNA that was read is TGCGCCAGCAGCCCAAATGAGCGGGAGACC. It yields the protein CASSPNERET. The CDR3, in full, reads CASSPNERETQYF.

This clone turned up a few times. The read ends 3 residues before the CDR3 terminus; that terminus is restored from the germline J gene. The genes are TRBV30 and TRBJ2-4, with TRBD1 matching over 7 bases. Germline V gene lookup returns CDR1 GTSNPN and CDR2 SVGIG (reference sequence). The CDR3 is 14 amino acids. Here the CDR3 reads CAWSLQGRGFDQYF. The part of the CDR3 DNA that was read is TGTGCCTGGAGTCTACAGGGGAGAGGGTTTGAT.

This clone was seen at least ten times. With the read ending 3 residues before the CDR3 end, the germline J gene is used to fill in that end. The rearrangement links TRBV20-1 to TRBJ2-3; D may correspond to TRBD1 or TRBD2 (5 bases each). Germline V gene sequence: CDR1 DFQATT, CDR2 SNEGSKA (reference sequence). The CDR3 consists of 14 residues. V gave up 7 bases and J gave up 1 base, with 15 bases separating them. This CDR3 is CSVPREWGTDTQYF. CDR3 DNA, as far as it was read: TGCAGTGTTCCCAGGGAGTGGGGCACAGATACG.

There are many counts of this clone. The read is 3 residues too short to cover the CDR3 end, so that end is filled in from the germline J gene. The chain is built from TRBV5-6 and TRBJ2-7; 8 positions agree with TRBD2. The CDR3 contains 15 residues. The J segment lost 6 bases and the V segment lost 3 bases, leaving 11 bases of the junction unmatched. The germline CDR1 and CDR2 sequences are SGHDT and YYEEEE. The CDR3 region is CASSSDGGALSEQYF. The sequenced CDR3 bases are TGTGCCAGCAGCTCCGACGGGGGGGCGTTATCCGAG.

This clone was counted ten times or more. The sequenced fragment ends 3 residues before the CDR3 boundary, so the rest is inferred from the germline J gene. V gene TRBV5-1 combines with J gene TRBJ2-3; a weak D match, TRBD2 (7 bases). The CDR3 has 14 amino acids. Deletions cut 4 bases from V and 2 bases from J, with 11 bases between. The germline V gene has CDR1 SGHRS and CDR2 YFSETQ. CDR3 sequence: CASSAGALTDTQYF. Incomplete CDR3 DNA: TGCGCCAGCAGCGCGGGGGCCCTCACAGATACG. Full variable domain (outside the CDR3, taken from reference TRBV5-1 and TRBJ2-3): KAGVTQTPRYLIKTRGQQVTLSCSPISGHRSVSWYQQTPGQGLQFLFEYFSETQRNKGNFPGRFSGRQFSNSRSEMNVSTLELGDSALYLCASSAGALTDTQYFGPGTRLTVL.

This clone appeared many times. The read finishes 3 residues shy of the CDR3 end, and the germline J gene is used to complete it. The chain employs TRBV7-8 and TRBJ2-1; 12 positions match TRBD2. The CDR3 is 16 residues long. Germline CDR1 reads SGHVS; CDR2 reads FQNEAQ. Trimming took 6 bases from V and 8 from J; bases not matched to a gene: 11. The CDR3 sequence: CASRRGSSGRADEQFF. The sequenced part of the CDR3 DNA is TGTGCCAGCAGGAGGGGGTCTAGCGGGAGGGCCGATGAG.

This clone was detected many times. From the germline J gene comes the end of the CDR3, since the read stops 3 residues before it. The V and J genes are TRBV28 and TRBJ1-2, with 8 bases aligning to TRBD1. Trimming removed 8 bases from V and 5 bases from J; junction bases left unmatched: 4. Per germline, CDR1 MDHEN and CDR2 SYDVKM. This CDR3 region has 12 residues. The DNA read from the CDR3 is TGTGCCAGCGCCGGGACAGGTTATGGC. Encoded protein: CASAGTGYG. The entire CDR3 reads CASAGTGYGYTF.

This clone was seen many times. CDR3 region: CASSLSASGANVLTF. The CDR3 bases that were read are TGCGCCAGCAGCTTGAGCGCTTCTGGGGCCAACGTC. V is TRBV5-1 and J is TRBJ2-6, with D unclear. The read finishes 3 residues shy of the CDR3 end, and the germline J gene is used to complete it. Germline CDR1 SGHRS, CDR2 YFSETQ. The CDR3 spans 15 residues. The V gene lost 1 base and the J gene lost 1 base, with 6 bases spanning the gap.

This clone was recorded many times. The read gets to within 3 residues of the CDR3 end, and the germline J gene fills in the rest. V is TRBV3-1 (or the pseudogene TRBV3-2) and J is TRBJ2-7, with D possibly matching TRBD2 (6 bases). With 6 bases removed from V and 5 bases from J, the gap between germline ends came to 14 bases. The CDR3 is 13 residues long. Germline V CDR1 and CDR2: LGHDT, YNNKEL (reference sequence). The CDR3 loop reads CASSRDSDDEQYF. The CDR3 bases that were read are TGTGCCAGCAGTCGGGACTCCGACGACGAG.

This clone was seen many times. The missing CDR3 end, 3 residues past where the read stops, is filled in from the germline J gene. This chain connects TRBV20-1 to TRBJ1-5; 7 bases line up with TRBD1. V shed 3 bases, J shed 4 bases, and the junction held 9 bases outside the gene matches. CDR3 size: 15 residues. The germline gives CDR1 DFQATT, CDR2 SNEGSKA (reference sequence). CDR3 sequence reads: CSARVTGQTNQPQHF. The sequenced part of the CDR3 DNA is TGCAGTGCTAGGGTTACGGGACAGACTAATCAGCCC.

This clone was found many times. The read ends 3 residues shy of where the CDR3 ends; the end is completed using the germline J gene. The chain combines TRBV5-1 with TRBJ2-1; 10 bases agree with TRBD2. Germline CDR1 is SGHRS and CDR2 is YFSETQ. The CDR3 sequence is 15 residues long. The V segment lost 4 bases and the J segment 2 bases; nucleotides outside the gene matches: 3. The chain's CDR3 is CASSLSGGPYNEQFF. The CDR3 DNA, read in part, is TGCGCCAGCAGCCTTAGCGGGGGGCCCTACAATGAG.

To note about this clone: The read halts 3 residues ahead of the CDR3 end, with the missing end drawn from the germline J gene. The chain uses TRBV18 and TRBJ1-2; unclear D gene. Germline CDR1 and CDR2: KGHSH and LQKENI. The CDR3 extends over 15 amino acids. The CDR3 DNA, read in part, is TGTGCCAGCTCACCCAAAGTTCGAAACTACAATGAC. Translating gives CASSPKVRNYND. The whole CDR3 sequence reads CASSPKVRNYNDYTF. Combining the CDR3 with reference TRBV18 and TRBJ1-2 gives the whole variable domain NAGVMQNPRHLVRRRGQEARLRCSPMKGHSHVYWYRQLPEEGLKFMVYLQKENIIDESGMPKERFSAEFPKEGPSILRIQQVVRGDSAAYFCASSPKVRNYNDYTFGSGTRLTVV.

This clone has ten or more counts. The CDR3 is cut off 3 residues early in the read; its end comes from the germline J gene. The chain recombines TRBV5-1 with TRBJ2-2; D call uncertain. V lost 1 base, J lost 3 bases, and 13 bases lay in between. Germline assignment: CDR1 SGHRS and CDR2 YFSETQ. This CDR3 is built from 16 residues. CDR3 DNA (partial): TGCGCCAGCAGCTTGTTGCTAGATCGAGACACCGGGGAG. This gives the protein CASSLLLDRDTGE. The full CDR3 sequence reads CASSLLLDRDTGELFF.

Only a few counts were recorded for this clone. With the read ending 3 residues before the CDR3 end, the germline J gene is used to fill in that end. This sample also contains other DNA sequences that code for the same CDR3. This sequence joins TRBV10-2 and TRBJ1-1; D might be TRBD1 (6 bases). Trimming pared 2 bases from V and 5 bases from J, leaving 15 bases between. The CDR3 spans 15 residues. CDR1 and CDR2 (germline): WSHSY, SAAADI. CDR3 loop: CASSENGRGRTEAFF. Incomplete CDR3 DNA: TGCGCCAGCAGTGAGAACGGCAGGGGAAGGACTGAA.

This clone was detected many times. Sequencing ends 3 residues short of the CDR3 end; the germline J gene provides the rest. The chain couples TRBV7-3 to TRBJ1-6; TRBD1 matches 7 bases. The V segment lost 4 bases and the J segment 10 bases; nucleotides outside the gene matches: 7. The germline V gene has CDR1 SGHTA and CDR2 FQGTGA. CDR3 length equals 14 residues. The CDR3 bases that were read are TGTGCCAGCAGCTCACAGGGGAACGGATCACCC. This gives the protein CASSSQGNGSP. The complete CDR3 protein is CASSSQGNGSPLHF. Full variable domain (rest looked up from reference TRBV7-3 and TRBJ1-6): GAGVSQTPSNKVTEKGKYVELRCDPISGHTALYWYRQSLGQGPEFLIYFQGTGAADDSGLPNDRFFAVRPEGSVSTLKIQRTERGDSAVYLCASSSQGNGSPLHFGNGTRLTVT.

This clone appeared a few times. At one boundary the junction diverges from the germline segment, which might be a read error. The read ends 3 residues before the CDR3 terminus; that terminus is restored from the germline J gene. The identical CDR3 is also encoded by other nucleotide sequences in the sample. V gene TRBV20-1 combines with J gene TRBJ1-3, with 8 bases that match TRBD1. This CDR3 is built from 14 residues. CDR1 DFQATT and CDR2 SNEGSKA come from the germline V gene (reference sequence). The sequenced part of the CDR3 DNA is TGCAGTGCTAGACAGGGGGCCTCTGGAAACACT. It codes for CSARQGASGNT. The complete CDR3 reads CSARQGASGNTIYF.

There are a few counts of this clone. CDR3 protein: CASRRTVNYNEQFF. Partial CDR3 DNA: TGTGCCAGCAGAAGGACAGTAAACTACAATGAG. This chain uses TRBV2 with TRBJ2-1, with D possibly TRBD1 on 6 matching bases. Sequencing ends 3 residues short of the CDR3 end; the germline J gene provides the rest. The germline CDR1 and CDR2 sequences are SNHLY and FYNNEI. The length of the CDR3 is 14 residues. V lost 6 bases and J lost 3, with 12 bases in between.

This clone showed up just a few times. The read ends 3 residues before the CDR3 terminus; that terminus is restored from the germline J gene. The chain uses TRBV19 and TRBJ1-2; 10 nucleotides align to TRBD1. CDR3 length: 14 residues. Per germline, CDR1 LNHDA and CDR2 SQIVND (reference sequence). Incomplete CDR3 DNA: TGTGCCAGTAGTCTCGGGACAGGGGCAAATACC. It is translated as CASSLGTGANT. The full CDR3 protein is CASSLGTGANTYTF. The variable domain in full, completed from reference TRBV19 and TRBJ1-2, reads DGGITQSPKYLFRKEGQNVTLSCEQNLNHDAMYWYRQDPGQGLRLIYYSQIVNDFQKGDIAEGYSVSREKKESFPLTVTSAQKNPTAFYLCASSLGTGANTYTFGSGTRLTVV.

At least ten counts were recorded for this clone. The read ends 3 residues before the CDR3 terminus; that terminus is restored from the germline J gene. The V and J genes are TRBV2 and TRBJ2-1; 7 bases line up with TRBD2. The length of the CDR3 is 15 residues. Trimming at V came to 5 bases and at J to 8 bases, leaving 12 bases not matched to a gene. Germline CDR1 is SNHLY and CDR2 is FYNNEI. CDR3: CASSLNMGGGHEQFF. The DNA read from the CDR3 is TGTGCCAGCAGTCTAAATATGGGGGGGGGACATGAG.

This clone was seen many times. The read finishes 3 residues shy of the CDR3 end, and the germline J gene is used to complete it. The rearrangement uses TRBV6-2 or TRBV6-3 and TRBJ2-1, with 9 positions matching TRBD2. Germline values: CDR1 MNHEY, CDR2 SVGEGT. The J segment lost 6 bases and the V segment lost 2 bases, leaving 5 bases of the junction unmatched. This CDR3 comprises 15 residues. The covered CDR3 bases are TGTGCCAGCAGTTACATCGCGGGGGGGCCCAATGAG. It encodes CASSYIAGGPNE. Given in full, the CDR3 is CASSYIAGGPNEQFF.

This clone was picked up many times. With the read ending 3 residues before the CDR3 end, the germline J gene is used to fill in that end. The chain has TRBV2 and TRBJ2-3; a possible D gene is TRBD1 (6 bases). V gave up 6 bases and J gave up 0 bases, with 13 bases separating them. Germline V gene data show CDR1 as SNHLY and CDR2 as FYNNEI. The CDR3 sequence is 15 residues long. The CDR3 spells CASRETGLSTDTQYF. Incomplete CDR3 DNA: TGTGCCAGCAGGGAAACAGGGTTGAGCACAGATACG. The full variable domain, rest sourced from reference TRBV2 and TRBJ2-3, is EPEVTQTPSHQVTQMGQEVILRCVPISNHLYFYWYRQILGQKVEFLVSFYNNEISEKSEIFDDQFSVERPDGSNFTLKIRSTKLEDSAMYFCASRETGLSTDTQYFGPGTRLTVL.

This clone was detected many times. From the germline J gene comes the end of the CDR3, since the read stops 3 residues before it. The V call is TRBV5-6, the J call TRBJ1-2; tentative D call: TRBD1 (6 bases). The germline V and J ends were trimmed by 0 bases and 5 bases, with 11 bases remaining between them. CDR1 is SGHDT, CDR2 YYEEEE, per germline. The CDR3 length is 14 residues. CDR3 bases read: TGTGCCAGCAGCTTGGTCAGGGGCCCATATGGC. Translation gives CASSLVRGPYG. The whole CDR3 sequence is CASSLVRGPYGYTF.